Following are 30 T cell receptor beta chains from one sample sequenced in a study of beta chain features in type 1 diabetes (dated by TCRdb to 2017 to 2018). The method was the immunoSEQ multiplex PCR assay. The High Capacity cDNA Reverse Transcription Kit was used to reverse transcribe all of the isolated RNA, meaning that expressed TCRB transcripts were what got sequenced. The source is immuneACCESS, and TCRdb retained only in-frame sequences with V and J called. Part of the clones is not carried over; for the studies checked, unresolved V genes explain less than half of this, and the remainder is unexplained. Within this sample are around 250,000 clones, with around 68% of them counted one time only. The ten largest clones take up around 0.05% of the sample. Sequencing was performed on naive CD4+ T cells from blood. The cell subset or site label on this specimen signifies: true naive CD4+ T cells. The receptors stem from a man aged 30-40 years in good health.

This clone showed up just a few times. The V and J genes are TRBV29-1 and TRBJ2-2; 8 bases are a match to TRBD2. Losses at the gene ends were 6 bases for V and 2 bases for J; bases not matched to a gene: 5. Germline CDR1 SQVTM, CDR2 ANQGSEA. This CDR3 region has 14 residues. The CDR3 region has the DNA TGCAGCGTGAAAACTAGCGGAAACACCGGGGAGCTGTTTTTT. Translation: CSVKTSGNTGELFF.

The chain combines TRBV30 with TRBJ1-1; no firm D call. Per the germline V gene, CDR1 is GTSNPN and CDR2 is SVGIG (reference sequence). This CDR3 region has 13 residues. The V end was cut by 2 bases, the J end by 1 base, with 8 bases between. In nucleotides, the CDR3 is TGTGCCTGGAGTACAGCGAAGAACACTGAAGCTTTCTTT. It translates to CAWSTAKNTEAFF.

This chain links TRBV9 with TRBJ2-1, with 13 bases matching TRBD2. Germline trimming cut 7 bases from V and 5 bases from J; bases unmatched to any gene: 9. The CDR3 runs to 16 residues. Per the germline V gene, CDR1 is SGDLS and CDR2 is YYNGEE. Here the CDR3 DNA reads TGTGCCAGCTTAAACATGGGACTAGCGGGGAACAATGAGCAGTTCTTC. Translated: CASLNMGLAGNNEQFF.

A remark on this clone: The same CDR3 also results from other DNA sequences found in this sample. The V and J genes are TRBV25-1 and TRBJ2-5; perhaps D is TRBD1 or TRBD2 (5 bases each). V lost 4 bases and J lost 5, with 5 bases in between. This CDR3 spans 11 amino acids. Germline CDR1 MGHDK, CDR2 SYGVNS. CDR3 in amino acids: CASSGGETQYF. Written as DNA, the CDR3 is TGTGCCAGCAGTGGGGGGGAGACCCAGTACTTC.

The chain links TRBV29-1 to TRBJ2-3; D uncertain. Trimming left V 4 bases short and J 1 base short, with 12 bases between. CDR3 length: 14 amino acids. Looked up from germline, CDR1 is SQVTM and CDR2 is ANQGSEA. This CDR3 is CSVVGNFGTDTQYF. The CDR3 nucleotides are TGCAGCGTTGTAGGTAATTTTGGCACAGATACGCAGTATTTT.

V gene TRBV4-2 combines with J gene TRBJ2-3; 7 nucleotides agree with TRBD2. Germline V gives CDR1 LGHNA, CDR2 YNFKEQ. The ends lost 0 bases at V and 2 bases at J; junction bases unmatched: 8. The CDR3 extends over 17 amino acids. The CDR3 sequence: CASSQDQASGLTDTQYF. As DNA, the CDR3 is TGTGCCAGCAGCCAAGATCAGGCTAGCGGACTCACAGATACGCAGTATTTT.

The chain recombines TRBV7-2 with TRBJ2-3, with a possible D match to TRBD2 (5 bases). Deletions cut 5 bases from V and 5 bases from J, with 20 bases between. CDR1 SGHTA and CDR2 FQGNSA come from the germline V gene. CDR3 length: 16 residues. In nucleotides, the CDR3 is TGTGCCAGCAGCCCCCTTCCTGGAGGATCGGGAGATACGCAGTATTTT. Amino acid sequence: CASSPLPGGSGDTQYF. Filled out from reference TRBV7-2 and TRBJ2-3, the complete variable domain reads GAGVSQSPSNKVTEKGKDVELRCDPISGHTALYWYRQSLGQGLEFLIYFQGNSAPDKSGLPSDRFSAERTGGSVSTLTIQRTQQEDSAVYLCASSPLPGGSGDTQYFGPGTRLTVL.

This chain links TRBV4-2 with TRBJ2-1, with D tentatively TRBD2 (5 bases). The germline gives CDR1 LGHNA, CDR2 YNFKEQ. The CDR3 is made up of 15 amino acids. The V and J ends lost 4 bases and 7 bases respectively, with 17 bases between them. DNA of the CDR3: TGTGCCAGCAGCCCCATGCCTCCCGAGGGTAATGAGCAGTTCTTC. Amino acid sequence: CASSPMPPEGNEQFF.

There are a few counts of this clone. The chain recombines TRBV7-2 with TRBJ2-1; D is uncertain. V was clipped by 0 bases and J by 5 bases, with 20 bases between them. CDR1 is SGHTA and CDR2 is FQGNSA in the germline V gene. This CDR3 has 18 amino acids. The CDR3 nucleotides read TGTGCCAGCAGCTTAGCCCCCGTAGGAAGTAGGGTCCACAATGAGCAGTTCTTC. Translation gives CASSLAPVGSRVHNEQFF.

Only a few counts were recorded for this clone. The chain combines TRBV14 with TRBJ2-1; a weak D match, TRBD1 (6 bases). The CDR3 consists of 14 residues. The germline CDR1 and CDR2 sequences are SGHDN and FVKESK. Trimming left V 1 base short and J 7 bases short, with 11 bases between. For the CDR3, the DNA is TGTGCCAGCAGCCAAGCGGCAGGGGTAAATGAGCAGTTCTTC. As protein: CASSQAAGVNEQFF.

V usage is TRBV30 and J usage is TRBJ1-5; D is uncertain. The V end was cut by 3 bases, the J end by 2 bases, with 11 bases between. The germline CDR1 and CDR2 sequences are GTSNPN and SVGIG (reference sequence). CDR3 length: 14 residues. This CDR3 reads CAWSAHGGNQPQHF. As DNA, the CDR3 is TGTGCCTGGAGCGCACACGGGGGCAATCAGCCCCAGCATTTT.

The genes are TRBV28 and TRBJ2-7, with a possible D match to TRBD1 (6 bases). Trimming pared 7 bases from V and 3 bases from J, leaving 10 bases between. Germline V gene lookup returns CDR1 MDHEN and CDR2 SYDVKM. This CDR3 is built from 12 residues. The CDR3: CASMDSLYEQYF. The CDR3 DNA reads TGTGCCAGCATGGACAGCCTCTACGAGCAGTACTTC.

V and J are TRBV7-9 and TRBJ2-5; D may be TRBD2 (5 bases). The V end was cut by 6 bases, the J end by 4 bases, with 18 bases between. CDR3 size: 15 residues. Germline V gene data show CDR1 as SEHNR and CDR2 as FQNEAQ (reference sequence). CDR3 coding DNA: TGTGCCAGCAGATCCTTGGTCCCACGGGGAGAGACCCAGTACTTC. Translated: CASRSLVPRGETQYF.

This rearrangement joins TRBV7-6 to TRBJ2-6; D not resolved. CDR1 and CDR2 from the germline V gene are SGHVS and FNYEAQ. The V end lost 6 bases, the J end lost 0 bases, and 3 bases lay between the germline ends. This CDR3 comprises 13 residues. CDR3 region: CASRYSGANVLTF. CDR3 in DNA: TGTGCCAGCAGGTACTCTGGGGCCAACGTCCTGACTTTC.

The CDR3 bases are TGCGCCAGCAGCTTCCGCGGGACAGGGGAAGGTGAGCAGTTCTTC. Translation: CASSFRGTGEGEQFF. This sequence joins TRBV5-1 and TRBJ2-1; 10 nucleotides line up with TRBD1. The germline gives CDR1 SGHRS, CDR2 YFSETQ. V lost 2 bases and J lost 9; bases outside the gene matches: 8. This CDR3 spans 15 amino acids.

V usage is TRBV10-3 and J usage is TRBJ2-5; 14 bases align to TRBD2. V was clipped by 11 bases and J by 5 bases; unmatched bases: 7. The CDR3 spans 14 residues. The germline gives CDR1 ENHRY, CDR2 SYGVKD. The DNA of the CDR3 is TGTGCCGTCTCGACTAGCGGGAGGGTTGAGACCCAGTACTTC. This encodes CAVSTSGRVETQYF.

The sample holds one count of this clone. The chain recombines TRBV7-9 with TRBJ2-2, with a tentative D call TRBD2 (6 bases). With 3 bases removed from V and 5 bases from J, the gap between germline ends came to 13 bases. There are 15 residues in the CDR3. Germline V gene data show CDR1 as SEHNR and CDR2 as FQNEAQ (reference sequence). CDR3 in DNA: TGTGCCAGCAGCTTCTGGAGGGGCGGTACCGGGGAGCTGTTTTTT. Translated, it gives CASSFWRGGTGELFF.

With respect to this clone: Other DNA sequences of this sample code for an identical CDR3. The gene calls are TRBV10-3 and TRBJ2-5; TRBD1 aligns across 7 bases. The CDR3 totals 14 residues. The J segment lost 2 bases and the V segment lost 2 bases, leaving 2 bases of the junction unmatched. Germline CDR1 and CDR2: ENHRY and SYGVKD. CDR3 loop: CAISEAGGQETQYF. CDR3 bases: TGTGCCATCAGTGAGGCAGGGGGTCAAGAGACCCAGTACTTC.

This sequence joins TRBV5-1 and TRBJ2-5, with a weak D call TRBD2 (5 bases). The ends were cut back, 0 bases at V and 5 bases at J, with 11 bases in the middle. CDR1 SGHRS and CDR2 YFSETQ come from the germline V gene. The CDR3 sequence is 14 residues long. The CDR3 here is CASSLVAGSETQYF. The CDR3 DNA follows: TGCGCCAGCAGCTTGGTGGCGGGCAGCGAGACCCAGTACTTC.

The chain employs TRBV7-8 and TRBJ1-2; D is undetermined. CDR3 size: 15 residues. V dropped 4 bases and J dropped 8 bases, with 20 bases sitting between them. Per the germline V gene, CDR1 is SGHVS and CDR2 is FQNEAQ. This chain's CDR3 is CASSSPLRTLGGYTF. The CDR3 coding sequence is TGTGCCAGCAGCTCCCCACTACGAACCTTGGGAGGCTACACCTTC.

The chain's CDR3 is CASSLENEQFF. The DNA for the CDR3 is TGTGCCAGCAGTTTAGAAAATGAGCAGTTCTTC. The rearrangement joins TRBV27 to TRBJ2-1; no definite D call. The CDR3 runs 11 residues. V was cut by 2 bases and J by 7 bases, with 3 bases left in between. CDR1 MNHEY and CDR2 SMNVEV come from the germline V gene (reference sequence).

The chain uses TRBV20-1 and TRBJ2-3, with D uncertain. The V end lost 5 bases, the J end lost 7 bases, and 10 bases lay between the germline ends. The CDR3 length is 11 residues. CDR1 is DFQATT and CDR2 is SNEGSKA in the germline V gene (reference sequence). CDR3 coding DNA: TGCAGTGCTCGTGACGTTTATACGCAGTATTTT. Its translation is CSARDVYTQYF.

The V and J genes are TRBV7-2 and TRBJ2-3; 8 bases agree with TRBD1. The CDR3 runs to 15 residues. Germline V gives CDR1 SGHTA, CDR2 FQGNSA. V lost 5 bases to trimming and J lost 0 bases; unmatched junction nucleotides: 4. The CDR3 loop is CASSPGGGSTDTQYF. DNA of the CDR3: TGTGCCAGCAGCCCAGGGGGCGGAAGCACAGATACGCAGTATTTT.

This clone was observed a few times. The rearrangement joins TRBV29-1 to TRBJ2-1, with D possibly TRBD1 on 6 matching bases. V lost 7 bases and J 4 bases, leaving 8 bases between the germline ends. CDR1 is SQVTM and CDR2 is ANQGSEA in the germline V gene. The CDR3 consists of 11 residues. In DNA, the CDR3 is TGCAGCGGAGACAGGTACAATGAGCAGTTCTTC. Encoded protein: CSGDRYNEQFF.

V usage is TRBV15 and J usage is TRBJ2-6; unclear D gene. Trimming pared 1 base from V and 0 bases from J, leaving 1 base between. This CDR3 spans 14 amino acids. Germline V gene data show CDR1 as LNHNV and CDR2 as YYDKDF (reference sequence). The CDR3 spells CATSRVSGANVLTF. In DNA form, the CDR3 reads TGTGCCACCAGCAGAGTCTCTGGGGCCAACGTCCTGACTTTC.

The V gene is TRBV5-1, the J gene TRBJ2-5, with a weak D call TRBD1 (6 bases). The CDR3 covers 14 residues. Per the germline V gene, CDR1 is SGHRS and CDR2 is YFSETQ. Deletions cut 0 bases from V and 4 bases from J, with 10 bases between. The CDR3: CASSLGPGAETQYF. CDR3 bases: TGCGCCAGCAGCTTGGGCCCAGGGGCAGAGACCCAGTACTTC.

Comment on this clone: Other DNA sequences of this sample code for an identical CDR3. The chain joins TRBV29-1 to TRBJ2-1, with no clear D. V dropped 4 bases and J dropped 0 bases, with 7 bases sitting between them. The CDR3 covers 13 residues. CDR1 SQVTM and CDR2 ANQGSEA come from the germline V gene. CDR3 amino acids: CSVGQDSYNEQFF. The CDR3, as DNA: TGCAGCGTTGGTCAGGACTCCTACAATGAGCAGTTCTTC.

V usage is TRBV30 and J usage is TRBJ1-5; D unresolved. The CDR3 is made up of 12 amino acids. Trimming stripped 5 bases from V and 9 bases from J, with 14 bases between. Germline V gene lookup returns CDR1 GTSNPN and CDR2 SVGIG (reference sequence). The CDR3 DNA is TGTGCCTGGGGCCAACTTGGCGTGCCCCAGCATTTT. It is translated as CAWGQLGVPQHF. The full variable domain, with the rest looked up from reference TRBV30 and TRBJ1-5, is SQTIHQWPATLVQPVGSPLSLECTVEGTSNPNLYWYRQAAGRGLQLLFYSVGIGQISSEVPQNLSASRPQDRQFILSSKKLLLSDSGFYLCAWGQLGVPQHFGDGTRLSIL.

The V and J genes are TRBV29-1 and TRBJ2-7, with 7 bases identical to TRBD1. Germline V gene lookup returns CDR1 SQVTM and CDR2 ANQGSEA. The V segment lost 6 bases and the J segment 5 bases; nucleotides outside the gene matches: 10. The CDR3 totals 13 residues. CDR3 in amino acids: CSVRQGNSDEQYF. The CDR3 DNA is TGCAGCGTGCGACAGGGTAATTCCGACGAGCAGTACTTC.

This sequence joins TRBV29-1 and TRBJ2-7, with 9 bases lining up with TRBD1. This CDR3 has 13 amino acids. CDR1 and CDR2 (germline): SQVTM, ANQGSEA. V dropped 4 bases and J dropped 6; count of bases not matched to a gene: 7. CDR3 in amino acids: CSVGPTGGGEQYF. The CDR3 DNA reads TGCAGCGTTGGCCCGACAGGGGGGGGCGAGCAGTACTTC.